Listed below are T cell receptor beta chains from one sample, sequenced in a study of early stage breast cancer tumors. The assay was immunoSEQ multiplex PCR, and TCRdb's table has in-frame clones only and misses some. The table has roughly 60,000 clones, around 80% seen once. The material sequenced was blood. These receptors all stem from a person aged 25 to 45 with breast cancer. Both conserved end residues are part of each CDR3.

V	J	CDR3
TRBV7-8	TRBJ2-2	CASSLEGPSNSRRELFF
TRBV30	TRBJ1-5	CAWSDGRWLRPQHF
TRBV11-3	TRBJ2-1	CASSFGESGRSYNEQFF
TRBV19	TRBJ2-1	CASSIDGRDSRWFF
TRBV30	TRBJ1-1	CAWNLGQGMNTEAFF
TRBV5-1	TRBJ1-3	CASSFSTGLSGNTIYF
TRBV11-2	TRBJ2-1	CASSLDRDSAHNEQFF
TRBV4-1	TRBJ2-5	CASSRISSGGMETQYF
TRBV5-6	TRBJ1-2	CASSLAGGFGGSVTF
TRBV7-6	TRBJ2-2	CASSLESYGGIGELFF
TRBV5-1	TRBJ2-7	CASSLDSAPSYEQYF
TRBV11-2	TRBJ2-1	CASSLAADTSYNEQFF
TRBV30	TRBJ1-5	CAWSAGLSNQPQHF
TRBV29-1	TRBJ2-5	CSAGDRGRFPNLGTQYF
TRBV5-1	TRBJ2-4	CASSEGLAKNIQYF
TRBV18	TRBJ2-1	CASSPDIGTVNEQFF
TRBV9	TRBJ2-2	CASSVERNTGELFF
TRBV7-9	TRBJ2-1	CASSLVGTFGSYNEQFF
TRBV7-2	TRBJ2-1	CASSLAGGNSYNEQFF
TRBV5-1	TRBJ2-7	CASSLYPSATSYEQYF
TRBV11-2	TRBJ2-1	CASSLDRLAGATEQFF
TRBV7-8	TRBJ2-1	CASSLVNEQFF
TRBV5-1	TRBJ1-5	CASSYDGFSNQPQHF
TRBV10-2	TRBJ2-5	CASKSGPEIQETQYF
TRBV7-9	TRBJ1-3	CASSLVREGTIYF
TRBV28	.	CASSLGGGPYEQYF
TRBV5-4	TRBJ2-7	CASSDGTSGRFLVYEQYF
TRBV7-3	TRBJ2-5	CASSLTGLAGLQETQYF
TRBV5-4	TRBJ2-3	CASSGGVFGRTTDTQYF
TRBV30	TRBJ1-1	CAWSGDRSMVFSHTEAFF
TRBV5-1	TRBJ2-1	CASKMGENNEQFF
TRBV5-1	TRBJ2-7	CASSWGLAYEQYF
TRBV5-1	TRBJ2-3	CASSLTARSRTDTQYF
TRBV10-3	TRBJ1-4	CAITPGTNEKLFF
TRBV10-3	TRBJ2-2	CAISEPGTGETGELFF
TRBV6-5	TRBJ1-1	CASSWGRLNTEAFF
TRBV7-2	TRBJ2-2	CASSQERAGELFF
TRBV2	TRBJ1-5	CASSEVQGASNQPQHF
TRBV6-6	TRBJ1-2	CASTADRGHLGYTF
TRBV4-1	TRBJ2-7	CASSQMDVSEQYF
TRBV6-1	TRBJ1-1	CASTRGKEMNTEAFF
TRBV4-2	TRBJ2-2	CASSQDTDRDTGELFF
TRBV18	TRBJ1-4	CASSPWGGANEKLFF
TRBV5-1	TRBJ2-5	CASSLRPQETQYF
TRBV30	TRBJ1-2	CAWSAAGETYGYTF